The rows below give T cell receptor beta chains drawn from one sample of a study of T cells after posttransplantation cyclophosphamide. Clones were sequenced by immunoSEQ multiplex PCR, and TCRdb holds only the in-frame ones, with some missing. In the table there are 21,000 or so clones, approximately 98% of which are singletons. Sequencing was carried out using naive CD8+ T cells sorted from PBMCs. All receptors come from a man between 40 and 49 years old in good health, CMV-negative, and a related stem cell transplant donor. The CDR3 runs from the conserved cysteine through the conserved F or W. Each record gives: D gene, J gene, V gene, clone size, CDR3 protein, CDR3 DNA. A D gene is named only where the DNA matches it firmly. Some rows have no size entry. The others give once, few or many, or a class for an expanded clone.

D gene: .; J gene: TRBJ1-1; V gene: TRBV6-5; clone size: .; CDR3 protein: CASSYGRGATEAFF; CDR3 DNA: TGTGCCAGCAGTTACGGGCGGGGGGCCACTGAAGCTTTCTTT
D gene: .; J gene: TRBJ1-2; V gene: TRBV27; clone size: .; CDR3 protein: CASKNRENYGYTF; CDR3 DNA: TGTGCCAGCAAAAACAGGGAGAACTATGGCTACACCTTC
D gene: TRBD1; J gene: TRBJ2-7; V gene: TRBV27; clone size: .; CDR3 protein: CASSLPIGQGIYEQYF; CDR3 DNA: TGTGCCAGCAGCCTCCCCATCGGACAGGGTATTTACGAGCAGTACTTC
D gene: .; J gene: TRBJ1-2; V gene: TRBV15; clone size: .; CDR3 protein: CATSRLQEVNYGYTF; CDR3 DNA: TGTGCCACCAGCAGACTCCAGGAGGTTAACTATGGCTACACCTTC
D gene: TRBD2; J gene: TRBJ2-5; V gene: TRBV27; clone size: .; CDR3 protein: CASSYIAGDQETQYF; CDR3 DNA: TGTGCCAGCAGTTATATAGCGGGAGACCAAGAGACCCAGTACTTC
D gene: .; J gene: TRBJ1-1; V gene: TRBV27; clone size: .; CDR3 protein: CASSLSGLGWVVEAFF; CDR3 DNA: TGTGCCAGCAGTTTATCGGGCCTTGGTTGGGTGGTCGAAGCTTTCTTT
D gene: TRBD1; J gene: TRBJ2-7; V gene: TRBV5-7; clone size: .; CDR3 protein: CASSPPTGYDEQYF; CDR3 DNA: TGTGCCAGCAGTCCACCGACAGGGTACGACGAGCAGTACTTC
D gene: .; J gene: TRBJ2-7; V gene: TRBV6-1; clone size: .; CDR3 protein: CASSRTENYEQYF; CDR3 DNA: TGTGCCAGCAGCCGGACAGAAAACTACGAGCAGTACTTC
D gene: .; J gene: TRBJ2-7; V gene: TRBV27; clone size: .; CDR3 protein: CASSLPGVSRGEQYF; CDR3 DNA: TGTGCCAGCAGTCTCCCGGGAGTCTCCCGGGGCGAGCAGTACTTC
D gene: .; J gene: TRBJ1-5; V gene: TRBV30; clone size: .; CDR3 protein: CAWSDRPGQPQHF; CDR3 DNA: TGTGCCTGGAGTGACAGGCCTGGTCAGCCCCAGCATTTT
D gene: .; J gene: TRBJ2-1; V gene: TRBV4-2; clone size: .; CDR3 protein: CASSQDFTTPGSEQFF; CDR3 DNA: TGTGCCAGCAGCCAAGATTTTACTACCCCCGGGAGTGAGCAGTTCTTC
D gene: TRBD1; J gene: TRBJ2-7; V gene: TRBV5-8; clone size: .; CDR3 protein: CASSLRQGSSYEQYF; CDR3 DNA: TGTGCCAGCAGCCTAAGACAGGGAAGCTCCTACGAGCAGTACTTC
D gene: TRBD2; J gene: TRBJ2-7; V gene: TRBV4-1; clone size: .; CDR3 protein: CASSDGTSGLYEQYF; CDR3 DNA: TGCGCCAGCAGCGACGGGACTAGCGGCCTCTACGAGCAGTACTTC
D gene: .; J gene: TRBJ2-7; V gene: TRBV5-4; clone size: .; CDR3 protein: CASSLWDTPYEQYF; CDR3 DNA: TGTGCCAGCAGCCTTTGGGACACCCCCTACGAGCAGTACTTC
D gene: .; J gene: TRBJ2-7; V gene: TRBV2; clone size: .; CDR3 protein: CASSGGGGSYEQYF; CDR3 DNA: TGTGCCAGCAGTGGGGGAGGAGGCTCCTACGAGCAGTACTTC
D gene: TRBD1; J gene: TRBJ2-7; V gene: TRBV28; clone size: .; CDR3 protein: CASSGEQGLGTYEQYF; CDR3 DNA: TGTGCCAGCAGTGGGGAACAGGGGCTCGGTACCTACGAGCAGTACTTC
D gene: TRBD2; J gene: TRBJ2-5; V gene: TRBV30; clone size: .; CDR3 protein: CAWTPRGQRERQETQYF; CDR3 DNA: TGTGCCTGGACCCCGCGGGGCCAGCGGGAGCGCCAAGAGACCCAGTACTTC
D gene: .; J gene: TRBJ2-7; V gene: TRBV19; clone size: .; CDR3 protein: CASSPGASYEQYF; CDR3 DNA: TGTGCCAGTAGTCCGGGAGCCTCCTACGAGCAGTACTTC
D gene: .; J gene: TRBJ2-3; V gene: TRBV6-5; clone size: .; CDR3 protein: CASSFRGGDTQYF; CDR3 DNA: TGTGCCAGCAGCTTTAGGGGTGGAGATACGCAGTATTTT
D gene: TRBD2; J gene: TRBJ2-7; V gene: TRBV29-1; clone size: .; CDR3 protein: CSVEGLAGAQGQYF; CDR3 DNA: TGCAGCGTTGAGGGACTAGCGGGAGCTCAAGGGCAGTACTTC
D gene: .; J gene: TRBJ2-7; V gene: TRBV7-8; clone size: .; CDR3 protein: CASSRPAGDEQYF; CDR3 DNA: TGTGCCAGCAGCAGGCCCGCGGGTGACGAGCAGTACTTC
D gene: .; J gene: TRBJ2-1; V gene: TRBV7-6; clone size: .; CDR3 protein: CASSYYDNEQFF; CDR3 DNA: TGTGCCAGCAGCTATTATGACAATGAGCAGTTCTTC
D gene: .; J gene: TRBJ1-1; V gene: TRBV6-1; clone size: .; CDR3 protein: CASSEWGAEAFF; CDR3 DNA: TGTGCCAGCAGTGAATGGGGGGCTGAAGCTTTCTTT
D gene: .; J gene: TRBJ1-1; V gene: TRBV4-1; clone size: once; CDR3 protein: CASSQEVGVANTEAFF; CDR3 DNA: TGCGCCAGCAGCCAAGAGGTCGGGGTAGCGAACACTGAAGCTTTCTTT
D gene: .; J gene: TRBJ2-7; V gene: TRBV7-3; clone size: .; CDR3 protein: CASSPRHNAYEQYF; CDR3 DNA: TGTGCCAGCAGCCCGCGACATAATGCCTACGAGCAGTACTTC
D gene: TRBD2; J gene: TRBJ2-1; V gene: TRBV11-2; clone size: .; CDR3 protein: CASSLELADEQFF; CDR3 DNA: TGTGCCAGCAGCTTGGAACTAGCGGATGAGCAGTTCTTC
D gene: .; J gene: TRBJ1-1; V gene: TRBV28; clone size: .; CDR3 protein: CASSLSGYTEAFF; CDR3 DNA: TGTGCCAGCAGTTTATCGGGGTACACTGAAGCTTTCTTT
D gene: .; J gene: TRBJ2-1; V gene: TRBV4-1; clone size: .; CDR3 protein: CASSQDDLFGGYNEQFF; CDR3 DNA: TGCGCCAGCAGCCAAGATGACCTCTTTGGGGGGTACAATGAGCAGTTCTTC
D gene: TRBD1; J gene: TRBJ1-5; V gene: TRBV30; clone size: .; CDR3 protein: CACQQGWDQPQHF; CDR3 DNA: TGTGCCTGCCAACAGGGGTGGGATCAGCCCCAGCATTTT
D gene: .; J gene: TRBJ2-1; V gene: TRBV29-1; clone size: .; CDR3 protein: CSVGEGGKSYNEQFF; CDR3 DNA: TGCAGCGTTGGGGAGGGGGGGAAAAGCTACAATGAGCAGTTCTTC
D gene: .; J gene: TRBJ2-3; V gene: TRBV5-4; clone size: .; CDR3 protein: CASSPRTDHTDTQYF; CDR3 DNA: TGTGCCAGCAGCCCCCGGACAGACCACACAGATACGCAGTATTTT
D gene: .; J gene: TRBJ2-2; V gene: TRBV5-6; clone size: .; CDR3 protein: CASSFPGIKSVNTGELFF; CDR3 DNA: TGTGCCAGCAGCTTTCCAGGGATCAAGAGCGTGAACACCGGGGAGCTGTTTTTT
D gene: .; J gene: TRBJ2-3; V gene: TRBV23-1; clone size: .; CDR3 protein: CASSSLAGADTQYF; CDR3 DNA: TGCGCCAGCAGTTCTTTGGCCGGGGCAGATACGCAGTATTTT
D gene: .; J gene: TRBJ2-1; V gene: TRBV2; clone size: .; CDR3 protein: CASIGSSYNEQFF; CDR3 DNA: TGTGCCAGCATTGGTAGCTCCTACAATGAGCAGTTCTTC
D gene: TRBD1; J gene: TRBJ2-1; V gene: TRBV6-5; clone size: .; CDR3 protein: CASNQGAHEQFF; CDR3 DNA: TGTGCCAGCAACCAGGGGGCTCATGAGCAGTTCTTC
D gene: .; J gene: TRBJ2-7; V gene: TRBV29-1; clone size: .; CDR3 protein: CSVEKLGGPLSYEQYF; CDR3 DNA: TGCAGCGTTGAAAAGCTAGGAGGTCCCCTCTCCTACGAGCAGTACTTC
D gene: .; J gene: TRBJ2-5; V gene: TRBV27; clone size: .; CDR3 protein: CDRGGEDQETQYF; CDR3 DNA: TGTGACCGAGGGGGGGAGGACCAAGAGACCCAGTACTTC
D gene: .; J gene: TRBJ1-3; V gene: TRBV6-6; clone size: .; CDR3 protein: CASLATSSGNTIYF; CDR3 DNA: TGTGCCAGCTTGGCCACCAGCTCTGGAAACACCATATATTTT
D gene: .; J gene: TRBJ2-7; V gene: TRBV13; clone size: once; CDR3 protein: CASSLSSEISEQYF; CDR3 DNA: TGTGCCAGCAGCTTAAGTTCGGAGATTAGCGAGCAGTACTTC
D gene: TRBD1; J gene: TRBJ2-1; V gene: TRBV28; clone size: .; CDR3 protein: CASSLGAGGSYNEQFF; CDR3 DNA: TGTGCCAGCAGTTTAGGAGCAGGGGGCTCCTACAATGAGCAGTTCTTC
D gene: .; J gene: TRBJ2-1; V gene: TRBV9; clone size: .; CDR3 protein: CASSERSSSYNEQFF; CDR3 DNA: TGTGCCAGCAGCGAAAGAAGCTCCTCCTACAATGAGCAGTTCTTC
D gene: .; J gene: TRBJ1-5; V gene: TRBV4-3; clone size: .; CDR3 protein: CASSQVQGVNQPQHF; CDR3 DNA: TGCGCCAGCAGCCAAGTACAGGGTGTGAATCAGCCCCAGCATTTT
D gene: .; J gene: TRBJ1-5; V gene: TRBV5-8; clone size: .; CDR3 protein: CASSHRDTNQPQHF; CDR3 DNA: TGTGCCAGCAGCCACCGGGACACTAATCAGCCCCAGCATTTT
D gene: .; J gene: TRBJ2-7; V gene: TRBV9; clone size: .; CDR3 protein: CASSVSSGFKYEQYF; CDR3 DNA: TGTGCCAGCAGCGTGAGTAGCGGATTCAAGTACGAGCAGTACTTC
D gene: TRBD2; J gene: TRBJ2-1; V gene: TRBV7-3; clone size: .; CDR3 protein: CASSVTGGRANPHNEQFF; CDR3 DNA: TGTGCCAGCAGCGTGACTGGCGGGAGGGCCAATCCCCACAATGAGCAGTTCTTC
D gene: .; J gene: TRBJ2-7; V gene: TRBV11-2; clone size: .; CDR3 protein: CASSLGGGYEQYF; CDR3 DNA: TGTGCCAGCAGCTTAGGGGGCGGCTACGAGCAGTACTTC
D gene: .; J gene: TRBJ2-1; V gene: TRBV30; clone size: .; CDR3 protein: CAWGRVSSYNEQFF; CDR3 DNA: TGTGCCTGGGGTCGAGTTAGCTCCTACAATGAGCAGTTCTTC
D gene: TRBD1; J gene: TRBJ2-7; V gene: TRBV2; clone size: .; CDR3 protein: CASSGTGDAYEQYF; CDR3 DNA: TGTGCCAGCAGTGGGACAGGGGACGCCTACGAGCAGTACTTC
D gene: .; J gene: TRBJ2-1; V gene: TRBV4-1; clone size: .; CDR3 protein: CASSQGHRDEQFF; CDR3 DNA: TGCGCCAGCAGCCAAGGCCACAGGGATGAGCAGTTCTTC
D gene: .; J gene: TRBJ1-1; V gene: TRBV7-9; clone size: .; CDR3 protein: CASSPVRTEAFF; CDR3 DNA: TGTGCCAGCAGTCCCGTACGGACTGAAGCTTTCTTT
D gene: .; J gene: TRBJ2-4; V gene: TRBV2; clone size: .; CDR3 protein: CASQESINIQYF; CDR3 DNA: TGTGCCAGTCAGGAAAGCATTAACATTCAGTACTTC
D gene: TRBD2; J gene: TRBJ2-1; V gene: TRBV29-1; clone size: .; CDR3 protein: CSVEPSGRNNEQFF; CDR3 DNA: TGCAGCGTTGAGCCAAGCGGGAGGAATAATGAGCAGTTCTTC
D gene: .; J gene: TRBJ1-1; V gene: TRBV7-9; clone size: .; CDR3 protein: CASSLSLTYTEAFF; CDR3 DNA: TGTGCCAGCAGCTTAAGTCTTACATACACTGAAGCTTTCTTT
D gene: TRBD1; J gene: TRBJ1-2; V gene: TRBV28; clone size: .; CDR3 protein: CASSPPAGGFNYGYTF; CDR3 DNA: TGTGCCAGCAGCCCTCCGGCAGGGGGCTTTAACTATGGCTACACCTTC
D gene: TRBD1; J gene: TRBJ1-2; V gene: TRBV9; clone size: .; CDR3 protein: CASSGIRGKDYGYTF; CDR3 DNA: TGTGCCAGCAGCGGGATCAGGGGGAAGGACTATGGCTACACCTTC
D gene: TRBD2; J gene: TRBJ2-2; V gene: TRBV7-8; clone size: .; CDR3 protein: CASSLARGGETGRNGELFF; CDR3 DNA: TGTGCCAGCAGCTTGGCCCGGGGGGGCGAGACCGGACGTAACGGGGAGCTGTTTTTT
D gene: .; J gene: TRBJ1-1; V gene: TRBV6-5; clone size: .; CDR3 protein: CASLTGLAEAFF; CDR3 DNA: TGTGCCAGCCTCACAGGGTTGGCTGAAGCTTTCTTT